The next 10 T cell receptor beta chains were all read from a single sample in a study of early T cells in non-severe SARS-CoV-2 infection. One entry per CDR3 protein results from TCRdb running MiXCR on the 5' RACE reads. Of about 52,000 distinct CDR3 sequences listed, approximately 10% are singletons. Material for sequencing was whole blood. Source of these receptors: an adult who was a healthcare worker with PCR-confirmed SARS-CoV-2 infection or an uninfected control (not recorded which).

V gene TRBV6-6 combines with J gene TRBJ2-7, with a tentative D call TRBD2 (6 bases). The ends were cut back, 8 bases at V and 7 bases at J, with 21 bases in the middle. The CDR3 is made up of 14 amino acids. Looked up from germline, CDR1 is MNHNY and CDR2 is SVGAGI (reference sequence). The CDR3 protein is CASLGEVGYEEQYF. For the CDR3, the DNA is TGTGCCAGCCTTGGGGAGGTGGGATACGAAGAGCAGTACTTC.

The chain couples TRBV7-2 to TRBJ2-1; D not certain. This CDR3 has 14 residues. Trimming shortened V by 1 base and J by 2 bases, and 6 bases separated the two germline ends. Germline CDR1 is SGHTA and CDR2 is FQGNSA. CDR3 nucleotide sequence: TGTGCCAGCAGCTTAGGGGGTACCTACAATGAGCAGTTCTTC. This translates into CASSLGGTYNEQFF.

This clonotype has a count of ten or more. The rearrangement uses TRBV7-9 and TRBJ2-1; D is ambiguous. Germline CDR1 SEHNR, CDR2 FQNEAQ (reference sequence). The CDR3 loop spans 18 amino acids. Trimming removed 5 bases from V and 0 bases from J, with 20 bases in between. The CDR3 protein is CASSPKAYPRSSYNEQFF. The DNA for the CDR3 is TGTGCCAGCAGCCCTAAGGCTTACCCTAGGAGCTCCTACAATGAGCAGTTCTTC.

The sample holds a few counts of this clonotype. V gene TRBV11-2 combines with J gene TRBJ2-1; 10 bases match TRBD2. The V and J ends lost 5 bases and 4 bases, in that order; junction bases with no gene match: 8. The germline V gene has CDR1 SGHAT and CDR2 FQNNGV. The CDR3 is 16 amino acids. CDR3 sequence (DNA): TGTGCCAGCAGCCCGTCTAGCGGGAGAGCTTACAATGAGCAGTTCTTC. Translated: CASSPSSGRAYNEQFF.

The rearrangement joins TRBV5-8 to TRBJ1-1; TRBD1 matches 7 bases. CDR3 size: 15 residues. J gave up 0 bases and V 4 bases, and 6 bases lay outside the gene matches. Looked up from germline, CDR1 is SGHTS and CDR2 is YDEGEE. DNA of the CDR3: TGTGCCAGCAGCGACGGACAGGTCGTGAACACTGAAGCTTTCTTT. Translated: CASSDGQVVNTEAFF.

This clonotype was counted a few times. The chain uses TRBV7-2 and TRBJ2-2; D call uncertain. Germline loops: CDR1 SGHTA, CDR2 FQGNSA. V lost 1 base and J 3 bases, leaving 12 bases between the germline ends. The CDR3 is 16 residues long. The CDR3 coding sequence is TGTGCCAGCAGCTTAGGAGATTACGCCTACACCGGGGAGCTGTTTTTT. Residues: CASSLGDYAYTGELFF.

This chain joins TRBV5-6 and TRBJ2-7; D may be TRBD1 (5 bases). The length of the CDR3 is 13 residues. The V gene lost 4 bases and the J gene lost 3 bases, with 11 bases spanning the gap. Germline lookup yields CDR1 SGHDT and CDR2 YYEEEE. DNA of the CDR3: TGTGCCAGCAGCAACCCACAGGTCTACGAGCAGTACTTC. As protein: CASSNPQVYEQYF. Together with reference TRBV5-6 and TRBJ2-7, the CDR3 gives the full variable domain: DAGVTQSPTHLIKTRGQQVTLRCSPKSGHDTVSWYQQALGQGPQFIFQYYEEEERQRGNFPDRFSGHQFPNYSSELNVNALLLGDSALYLCASSNPQVYEQYFGPGTRLTVT.

The chain recombines TRBV29-1 with TRBJ2-7; no firm D call. The length of the CDR3 is 11 residues. The V gene lost 4 bases and the J gene lost 2 bases, with 6 bases spanning the gap. In germline, CDR1 is SQVTM, CDR2 ANQGSEA. The DNA for the CDR3 is TGCAGCGTTGTTGGGCCCTACGAGCAGTACTTC. Amino acid sequence: CSVVGPYEQYF.

This clonotype was observed a handful of times. The J gene is TRBJ2-5, the V gene TRBV20-1; tentative D call: TRBD1 (6 bases). The CDR3 has 13 amino acids. The germline CDR1 and CDR2 sequences are DFQATT and SNEGSKA (reference sequence). V lost 6 bases and J lost 4, with 15 bases in between. The CDR3 region has the DNA TGCAGTGCATCACAGGGTTTTGGAGAGACCCAGTACTTC. This sequence encodes CSASQGFGETQYF.

The chain combines TRBV6-5 with TRBJ2-7; perhaps TRBD2 as D (5 bases). V was shortened by 3 bases and J by 6 bases, with 15 bases between the two germline ends. Germline values: CDR1 MNHEY, CDR2 SVGAGI. The length of the CDR3 is 14 residues. In DNA, the CDR3 is TGTGCCAGCAGTTATTCGGGGTTGCCCATCGAGCAGTACTTC. Residues: CASSYSGLPIEQYF.